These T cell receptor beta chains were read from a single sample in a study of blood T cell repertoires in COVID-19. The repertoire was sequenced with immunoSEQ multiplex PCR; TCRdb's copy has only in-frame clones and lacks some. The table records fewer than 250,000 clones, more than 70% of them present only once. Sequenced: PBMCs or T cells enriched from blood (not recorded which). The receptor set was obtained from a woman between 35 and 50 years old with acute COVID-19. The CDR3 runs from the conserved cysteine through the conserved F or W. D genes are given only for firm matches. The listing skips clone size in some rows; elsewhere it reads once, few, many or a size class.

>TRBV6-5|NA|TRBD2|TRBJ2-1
TGTGCCAGCAGTTACTCGGGGACTAGCGGGATGGGTGAGCAGTTCTTC
CASSYSGTSGMGEQFF
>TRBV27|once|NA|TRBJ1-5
TGTGCCAGCAGTTTAGGGTGGCAGGGTAATCAGCCCCAGCATTTT
CASSLGWQGNQPQHF
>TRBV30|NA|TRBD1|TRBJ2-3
TGTGCCCACCGGACAGGGGGGACAGATACGCAGTATTTT
CAHRTGGTDTQYF
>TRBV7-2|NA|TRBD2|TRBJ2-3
TGTGCCAGCAGCCCATGGACTAGCGCCACAGATACGCAGTATTTT
CASSPWTSATDTQYF
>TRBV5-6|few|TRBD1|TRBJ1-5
TGTGCCAGCAGCTTGGGGACAGGGAATCAGCCCCAGCATTTT
CASSLGTGNQPQHF
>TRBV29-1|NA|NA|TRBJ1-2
TGCAGCGTTCCCCGATCGATGAGCTATGGCTACACCTTC
CSVPRSMSYGYTF
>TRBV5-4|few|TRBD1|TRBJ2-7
TGTGCCAGCAGCTTACAGGGGAGACCCTACGAGCAGTACTTC
CASSLQGRPYEQYF
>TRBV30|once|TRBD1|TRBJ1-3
TGTGCCTGGAGTATACCTCCATACCGGGACAGGGGGGCAGGAAACACCATATATTTT
CAWSIPPYRDRGAGNTIYF
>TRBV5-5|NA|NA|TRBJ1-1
TGTGCCAGCAGCTCATTCTCGGTGCCGATGAACACTGAAGCTTTCTTT
CASSSFSVPMNTEAFF
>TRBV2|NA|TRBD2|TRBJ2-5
TGTGCCAGCAGGGAACTAGCGAGAGAGACCCAGTACTTC
CASRELARETQYF
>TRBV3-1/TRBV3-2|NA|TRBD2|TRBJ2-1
TGTGCCAGCAGCCAAGATCAGCGGGGGGGCGATGAGCAGTTCTTC
CASSQDQRGGDEQFF
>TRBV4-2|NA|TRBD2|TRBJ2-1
TGTGCCAGCAGCAAAGAAGCGGGAGCGAGGAATGAGCAGTTCTTC
CASSKEAGARNEQFF
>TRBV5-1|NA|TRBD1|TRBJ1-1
TGCGCCAGCAGCTTGCGGACAGGGTCGGGCACTGAAGCTTTCTTT
CASSLRTGSGTEAFF
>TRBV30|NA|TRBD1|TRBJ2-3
TGTGCCTGGACACGGACAGGGGGTACGCAGTATTTT
CAWTRTGGTQYF
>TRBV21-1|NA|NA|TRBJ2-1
TGTGCCAGCAGCAAAGGGGCCGAATACAATGAGCAGTTCTTC
CASSKGAEYNEQFF
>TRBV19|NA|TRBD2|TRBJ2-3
TGTGCCAGTAGTAGGGACTACACAGATACGCAGTATTTT
CASSRDYTDTQYF
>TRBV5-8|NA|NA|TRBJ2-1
TGTGCCAGCAGCTTGATGGGAGGACGTAAGTACAATGAGCAGTTCTTC
CASSLMGGRKYNEQFF
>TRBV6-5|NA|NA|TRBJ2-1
TGTGCCAGCAGTAGGGGGTTCTACAATGAGCAGTTCTTC
CASSRGFYNEQFF
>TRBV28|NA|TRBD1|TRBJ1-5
TGTGCCAGCACCGAGACAGGGTGGGCGCATAGCAATCAGCCCCAGCATTTT
CASTETGWAHSNQPQHF
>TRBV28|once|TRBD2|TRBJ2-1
TGTGCCAGCAGTCCTCCGTTAGCGGGAGTGAGGGATGAGCAGTTCTTC
CASSPPLAGVRDEQFF
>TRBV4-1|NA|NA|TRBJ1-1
TGCGCCAGCAGCCAAGAAGTGGCAGGTAACACTGAAGCTTTCTTT
CASSQEVAGNTEAFF
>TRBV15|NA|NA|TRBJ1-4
TGTGCCACCAGCAGAGTAAATAGTTTTGCAACTAATGAAAAACTGTTTTTT
CATSRVNSFATNEKLFF
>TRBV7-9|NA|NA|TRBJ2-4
TGTGCCAGCAGCTTAACAGGCGAGAACATTCAGTACTTC
CASSLTGENIQYF
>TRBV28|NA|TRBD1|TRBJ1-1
TGTGCCAGCAGTCGCTGGAGACAGGGGGTTGAAGCTTTCTTT
CASSRWRQGVEAFF
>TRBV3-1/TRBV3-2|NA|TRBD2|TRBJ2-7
TGTGCCAGCAGCCAGATCCTTGGCGGGAGTACCCCCCCCGAGCAGTACTTC
CASSQILGGSTPPEQYF
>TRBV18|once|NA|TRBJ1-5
TGTGCCAGCTCACCCATGGGGGGTTCCTATCAGCCCCAGCATTTT
CASSPMGGSYQPQHF
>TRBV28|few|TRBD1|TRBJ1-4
TGTGCCAGCAGCCGGGGACAGGGAGCGGAAAAACTGTTTTTT
CASSRGQGAEKLFF
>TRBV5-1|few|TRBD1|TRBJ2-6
TGCGCCAGCAGCTTTGCAACTCTAACAGGGGCAGGGGCCAACGTCCTGACTTTC
CASSFATLTGAGANVLTF
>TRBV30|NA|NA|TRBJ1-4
TGTGCCTGGGCTACAGGGTTGGTTGAAAAACTGTTTTTT
CAWATGLVEKLFF
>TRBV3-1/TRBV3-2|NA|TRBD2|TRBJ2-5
TGTGCCAGCAGCCATGGGCTTGGGACTAGCGGGGGAGAGACCCAGTACTTC
CASSHGLGTSGGETQYF
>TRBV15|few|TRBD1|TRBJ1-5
TGTGCCACCAGGAAAGACAGGGAGAGCAATCAGCCCCAGCATTTT
CATRKDRESNQPQHF
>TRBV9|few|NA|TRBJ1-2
TGTGCCAGCAGCGTAGACGGGACAAACTATGGCTACACCTTC
CASSVDGTNYGYTF
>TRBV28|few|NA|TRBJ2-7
TGTGCCAGCACTGAGGAGGGGGCGAGCTACGAGCAGTACTTC
CASTEEGASYEQYF
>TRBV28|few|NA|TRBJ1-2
TGTGCCAGCAGTTTACAGGGAAACTATGGCTACACCTTC
CASSLQGNYGYTF
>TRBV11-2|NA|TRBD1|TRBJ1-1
TGTGCCAGCAGCTTATCGACAGGGGCCACTGAAGCTTTCTTT
CASSLSTGATEAFF